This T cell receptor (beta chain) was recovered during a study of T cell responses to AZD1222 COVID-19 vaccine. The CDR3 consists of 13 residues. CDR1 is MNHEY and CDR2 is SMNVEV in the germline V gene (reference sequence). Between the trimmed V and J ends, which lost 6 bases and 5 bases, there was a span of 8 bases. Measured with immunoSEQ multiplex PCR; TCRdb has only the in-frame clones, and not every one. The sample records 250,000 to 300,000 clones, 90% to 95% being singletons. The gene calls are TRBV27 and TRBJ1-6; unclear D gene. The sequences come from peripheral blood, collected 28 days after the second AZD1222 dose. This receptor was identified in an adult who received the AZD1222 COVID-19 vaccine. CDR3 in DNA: TGTGCCAGCAGCCTCCGGGATAATTCACCCCTCCACTTT. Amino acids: CASSLRDNSPLHF.